The 4 T cell receptor beta chains in this list originate from one sample, sequenced in a study of OX40 agonist ivuxolimab in advanced cancers. Clones were sequenced by immunoSEQ multiplex PCR, and TCRdb holds only the in-frame ones, with some missing. The sample comprises 45,000 to 50,000 clones, approximately 91% of which are singletons, and 15% to 20% rests with the top ten. The sequences come from CD4+ or CD8+ T cells sorted from blood, collected in a trial of the OX40 agonist ivuxolimab. The receptors here all came from an adult with an advanced solid tumor such as melanoma, head and neck, liver or kidney cancer.

The CDR3 protein is CASSFWEVVTEAFF. CDR3 sequence (DNA): TGTGCCAGCAGCTTCTGGGAGGTGGTAACTGAAGCTTTCTTT. The rearrangement uses TRBV5-6 and TRBJ1-1, with D uncertain. Trimming took off 2 bases at V and 5 bases at J, with 13 bases between the two ends. CDR3 length: 14 amino acids. CDR1 SGHDT and CDR2 YYEEEE come from the germline V gene.

V usage is TRBV6-4 and J usage is TRBJ1-4; a possible D gene is TRBD1 (5 bases). The CDR3 sequence is 15 residues long. Trimming left V 0 bases short and J 3 bases short, with 8 bases between. Per germline, CDR1 MRHNA and CDR2 SNTAGT. The CDR3 region has the DNA TGTGCCAGCAGTGACTCGATGGGGGCTAATGAAAAACTGTTTTTT. Protein: CASSDSMGANEKLFF.

The V call is TRBV27, the J call TRBJ1-1; 9 bases agree with TRBD1. Looked up from germline, CDR1 is MNHEY and CDR2 is SMNVEV (reference sequence). The V and J ends lost 6 bases and 6 bases, in that order; junction bases with no gene match: 14. The CDR3 extends over 16 amino acids. DNA for the CDR3: TGTGCCAGCAGGCCTGGGACAGGGAAGTTTGGAGCTGAAGCTTTCTTT. Amino acid sequence: CASRPGTGKFGAEAFF.

This sequence joins TRBV15 and TRBJ2-3; 7 bases map to TRBD1. Germline trimming cut 0 bases from V and 0 bases from J; bases unmatched to any gene: 9. Germline CDR1 is LNHNV and CDR2 is YYDKDF (reference sequence). CDR3 length: 18 amino acids. CDR3 in DNA: TGTGCCACCAGCAGAGATCCGACAGGGAGTTCTAGCACAGATACGCAGTATTTT. It encodes CATSRDPTGSSSTDTQYF.